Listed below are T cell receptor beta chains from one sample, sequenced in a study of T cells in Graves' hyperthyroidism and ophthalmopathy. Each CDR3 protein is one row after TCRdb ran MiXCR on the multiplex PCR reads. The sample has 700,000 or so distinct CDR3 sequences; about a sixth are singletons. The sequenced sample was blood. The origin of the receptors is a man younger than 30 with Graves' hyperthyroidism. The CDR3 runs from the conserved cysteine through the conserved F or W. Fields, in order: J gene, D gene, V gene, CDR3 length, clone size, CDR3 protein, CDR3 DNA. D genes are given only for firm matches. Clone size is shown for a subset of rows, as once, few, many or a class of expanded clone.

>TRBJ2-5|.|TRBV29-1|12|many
CSVAPAEETQYF
TGCAGCGTTGCCCCAGCGGAAGAGACCCAGTACTTC
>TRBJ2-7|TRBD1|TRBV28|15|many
CASSPNRGVTYEQYF
TGTGCCAGCAGTCCCAACAGGGGCGTCACCTACGAGCAGTACTTC
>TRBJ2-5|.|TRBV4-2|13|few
CASSQEGLLNQYF
TGTGCCAGCAGCCAAGAAGGGCTGCTGAACCAGTACTTC
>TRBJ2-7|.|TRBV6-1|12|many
CASSEVRDEQYF
TGTGCCAGCAGTGAAGTAAGGGACGAGCAGTACTTC
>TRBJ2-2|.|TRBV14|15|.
CASSRYRGGTGELFF
TGTGCCAGCAGCCGGTACAGGGGGGGCACCGGGGAGCTGTTTTTT
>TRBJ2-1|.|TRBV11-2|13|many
CASSLPGYNEQFF
TGTGCCAGCAGCTTACCGGGTTACAATGAGCAGTTCTTC
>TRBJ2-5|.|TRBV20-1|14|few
CSASSGRRKETQYF
TGCAGTGCTAGCTCCGGCCGGAGGAAAGAGACCCAGTACTTC
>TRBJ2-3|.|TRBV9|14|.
CASSVSPLADTQYF
TGTGCCAGCAGCGTTAGTCCTCTGGCAGATACGCAGTATTTT
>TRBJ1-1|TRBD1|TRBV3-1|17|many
CASSPSPGTGTNTEAFF
TGTGCCAGCAGCCCTTCACCCGGGACAGGGACGAACACTGAAGCTTTCTTT
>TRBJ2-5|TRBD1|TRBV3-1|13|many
CASSQTGQGTQYF
TGTGCCAGCAGCCAAACGGGACAGGGGACCCAGTACTTC
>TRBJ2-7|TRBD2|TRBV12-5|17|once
CASGFQGGGRPAYEQYF
TGTGCTAGTGGTTTCCAGGGAGGCGGGAGGCCGGCCTACGAGCAGTACTTC
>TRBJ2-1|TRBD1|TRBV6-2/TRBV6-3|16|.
CASSYGPTTGGYEQFF
TGTGCCAGCAGTTATGGTCCAACTACAGGGGGCTATGAGCAGTTCTTC
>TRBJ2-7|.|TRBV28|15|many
CASSYGPTASHEQYF
TGTGCCAGCAGTTACGGGCCGACGGCCTCCCACGAGCAGTACTTC
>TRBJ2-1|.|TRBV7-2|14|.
CASSLGPHYNEQFF
TGTGCCAGCAGCTTGGGACCCCATTACAATGAGCAGTTCTTC
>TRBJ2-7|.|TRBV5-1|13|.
CASSWRGLNEQYF
TGCGCCAGCAGCTGGAGGGGGCTCAACGAGCAGTACTTC
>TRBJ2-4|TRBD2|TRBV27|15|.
CASSTSETSGNIQYF
TGTGCCAGCAGTACTAGCGAGACGAGCGGAAACATTCAGTACTTC
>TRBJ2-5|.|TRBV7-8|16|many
CASSSGNPAAQETQYF
TGTGCCAGCAGCTCTGGGAACCCAGCGGCCCAAGAGACCCAGTACTTC
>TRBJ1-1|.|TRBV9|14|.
CASSVGDRNTEAFF
TGTGCCAGCAGCGTAGGGGATAGGAACACTGAAGCTTTCTTT
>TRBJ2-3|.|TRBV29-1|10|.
CSVFRDTQYF
TGCAGCGTTTTTAGGGATACGCAGTATTTT
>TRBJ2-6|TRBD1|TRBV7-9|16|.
CASSTGGAGGANVLTF
TGTGCCAGCAGCACAGGGGGCGCGGGCGGGGCCAACGTCCTGACTTTC
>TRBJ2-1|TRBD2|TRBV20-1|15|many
CSAPLAGVGYNEQFF
TGCAGTGCTCCACTAGCGGGAGTGGGCTACAATGAGCAGTTCTTC
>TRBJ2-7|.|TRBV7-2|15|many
CASSLTGQSTYEQYF
TGTGCCAGCAGCTTAACTGGACAGTCCACCTACGAGCAGTACTTC
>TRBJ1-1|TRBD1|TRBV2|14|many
CANKGAGGGTEAFF
TGTGCCAATAAGGGGGCGGGGGGTGGAACTGAAGCTTTCTTT
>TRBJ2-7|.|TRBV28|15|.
CASSPRTASSYEQYF
TGTGCCAGCAGCCCCAGGACAGCTAGCTCCTACGAGCAGTACTTC
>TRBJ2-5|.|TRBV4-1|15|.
CASSQDGRGGEAQYF
TGCGCCAGCAGCCAAGATGGCAGAGGAGGGGAGGCCCAGTACTTC
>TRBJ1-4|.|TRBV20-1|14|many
CSAREGPVVEKLFF
TGCAGTGCTAGAGAGGGCCCCGTGGTTGAAAAACTGTTTTTT
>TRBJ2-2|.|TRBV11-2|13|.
CASKVPGEGELFF
TGTGCCAGCAAAGTCCCTGGTGAAGGGGAGCTGTTTTTT
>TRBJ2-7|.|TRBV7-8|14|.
CASSPFFEQYEQYF
TGTGCCAGCAGCCCCTTTTTTGAGCAATACGAGCAGTACTTC
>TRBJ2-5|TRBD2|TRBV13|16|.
CASSSTGLAGVETQYF
TGTGCCAGCAGCTCAACGGGACTAGCGGGAGTGGAGACCCAGTACTTC
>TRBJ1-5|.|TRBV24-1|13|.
CATSDRNNQPQHF
TGTGCCACCTCCGACAGGAACAATCAGCCCCAGCATTTT
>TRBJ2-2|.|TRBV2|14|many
CASSDEGWSGELFF
TGTGCCAGCAGTGATGAAGGGTGGTCCGGGGAGCTGTTTTTT
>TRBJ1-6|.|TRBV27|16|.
CASSLSAGILNSPLHF
TGTGCCAGCAGTTTATCAGCAGGGATCCTCAATTCACCCCTCCACTTT
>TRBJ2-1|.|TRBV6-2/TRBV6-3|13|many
CASSDAESHEQFF
TGTGCCAGCAGTGATGCGGAAAGCCATGAGCAGTTCTTC
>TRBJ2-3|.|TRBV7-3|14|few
CASRSTGGTDTQYF
TGTGCCAGCCGCTCAACCGGTGGCACAGATACGCAGTATTTT
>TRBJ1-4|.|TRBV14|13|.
CASSHPGVEKLFF
TGTGCCAGCAGCCATCCAGGGGTTGAAAAACTGTTTTTT
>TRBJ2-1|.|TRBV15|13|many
CATSKSGNNEQFF
TGTGCCACCAGCAAGAGCGGCAACAATGAGCAGTTCTTC
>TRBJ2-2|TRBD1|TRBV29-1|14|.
CSVPTGIRTGELFF
TGCAGCGTTCCGACAGGGATCCGCACCGGGGAGCTGTTTTTT
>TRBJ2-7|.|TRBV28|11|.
CASSFLARQYF
TGTGCCAGCAGTTTCCTGGCACGGCAGTACTTC
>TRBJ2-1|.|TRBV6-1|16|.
CASSPTRVGLYNEQFF
TGTGCCAGCAGTCCAACTCGGGTGGGGCTCTACAATGAGCAGTTCTTC
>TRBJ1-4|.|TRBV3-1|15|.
CASSLSIATNEKLFF
TGTGCCAGCAGTCTGAGTATTGCAACTAATGAAAAACTGTTTTTT
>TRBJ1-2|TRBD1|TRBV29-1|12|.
CSAREGANGYTF
TGCAGCGCGAGGGAGGGGGCAAATGGCTACACCTTC
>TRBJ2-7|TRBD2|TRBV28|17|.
CASSSWPGLAGVYEQYF
TGTGCCAGCAGTTCGTGGCCGGGACTAGCGGGAGTGTACGAGCAGTACTTC
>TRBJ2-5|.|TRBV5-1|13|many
CASSLEGQETQYF
TGTGCCAGCAGCTTAGAAGGGCAAGAGACCCAGTACTTC
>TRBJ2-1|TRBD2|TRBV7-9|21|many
CASRSTVLGLAGGGGDNEQFF
TGTGCCAGCAGATCCACCGTACTGGGACTAGCGGGAGGAGGTGGCGACAATGAGCAGTTCTTC
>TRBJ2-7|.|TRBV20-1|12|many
CSARFRTYEQYF
TGCAGTGCTAGATTCAGGACCTACGAGCAGTACTTC
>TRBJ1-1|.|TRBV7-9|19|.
CASSPYPPPPHLRNTEAFF
TGTGCCAGCAGCCCCTACCCCCCACCCCCGCACCTGCGGAACACTGAAGCTTTCTTT
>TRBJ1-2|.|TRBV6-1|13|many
CASSPRDGYGYTF
TGTGCCAGCAGCCCACGGGACGGCTATGGCTACACCTTC
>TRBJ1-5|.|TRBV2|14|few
CATSGGLGNQPQHF
TGTGCCACCTCGGGGGGTTTAGGCAATCAGCCCCAGCATTTT
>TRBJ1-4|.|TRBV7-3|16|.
CASSALLNGPNEKLFF
TGTGCCAGCAGCGCCCTGCTGAACGGGCCTAATGAAAAACTGTTTTTT
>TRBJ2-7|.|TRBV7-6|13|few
CASSRTARGEQYF
TGTGCCAGCAGCAGGACAGCCCGGGGGGAGCAGTACTTC